A single sample gave rise to the 32 T cell receptor beta chains below, sequenced in a study of T cell repertoires in cytomegalovirus infection. A single record per CDR3 protein comes from TCRdb applying MiXCR to the reads. Of hundreds of thousands of distinct CDR3 sequences listed, 20% to 25% are singletons. The material sequenced was CD8+ T cells from PBMCs. These receptor sequences come from a human donor in good health (CMV status not recorded). Some clones in this sample may be carry-over from other donors' samples.

The table lists this clonotype with many counts. This chain links TRBV7-2 with TRBJ1-1; TRBD1 matches at 7 bases. The CDR3 contains 11 residues. CDR1 and CDR2 (germline): SGHTA, FQGNSA. Germline trimming cut 5 bases from V and 8 bases from J; bases unmatched to any gene: 2. The CDR3 protein is CASSPQGEAFF. The DNA for the CDR3 is TGTGCCAGCAGCCCACAGGGGGAAGCTTTCTTT. The full variable domain, its missing parts supplied by reference TRBV7-2 and TRBJ1-1, is GAGVSQSPSNKVTEKGKDVELRCDPISGHTALYWYRQSLGQGLEFLIYFQGNSAPDKSGLPSDRFSAERTGGSVSTLTIQRTQQEDSAVYLCASSPQGEAFFGQGTRLTVV.

The V gene is TRBV7-9, the J gene TRBJ2-7; no clear D. CDR3 length: 14 residues. The V gene's germline CDR1 is SEHNR and CDR2 FQNEAQ (reference sequence). Trimming left V 5 bases short and J 3 bases short, with 14 bases between. Here the CDR3 DNA reads TGTGCCAGCAGCCCTGGGAAATCCTACTACGAGCAGTACTTC. Protein sequence: CASSPGKSYYEQYF.

In regard to this clonotype: One end of the junction fails to match germline, which may point to a read error. The chain links TRBV7-2 to TRBJ2-5, with TRBD1 matching over 8 bases. This CDR3 region has 16 residues. Germline CDR1 reads SGHTA; CDR2 reads FQGNSA. The CDR3 nucleotides are TGTGCCAACAGCTCACCCGGGACAGGCATCCCAGAGACCCAGTACTTC. Translated, it gives CANSSPGTGIPETQYF.

V is TRBV28 and J is TRBJ2-7; weak D call: TRBD2 (5 bases). Looked up from germline, CDR1 is MDHEN and CDR2 is SYDVKM. The CDR3 runs 15 residues. V lost 8 bases and J lost 0, with 17 bases in between. This chain's CDR3 is CASRGGDLSSYEQYV. The DNA for the CDR3 is TGTGCCAGCCGCGGAGGAGACTTAAGCTCCTACGAGCAGTACGTC.

This clonotype was counted many times. V gene TRBV28 combines with J gene TRBJ2-7, with 7 bases fitting TRBD2. Trimming took 6 bases from V and 4 from J; bases not matched to a gene: 9. The germline CDR1 and CDR2 sequences are MDHEN and SYDVKM. CDR3 length equals 14 residues. Here the CDR3 DNA reads TGTGCCAGCAGCCGCGGGAGTGGAAGGTACGAGCAGTACGTC. Its translation is CASSRGSGRYEQYV.

The V and J genes are TRBV9 and TRBJ2-3; maybe TRBD2 (6 bases). The V gene lost 3 bases and the J gene lost 0 bases, with 17 bases spanning the gap. This CDR3 is built from 17 residues. Germline V lookup: CDR1 SGDLS, CDR2 YYNGEE. The CDR3 DNA reads as TGTGCCAGCAGCGGCCCTGGGGGAGCGGGTAGCACAGATACGCAGTATTTT. It codes for CASSGPGGAGSTDTQYF. The full variable domain, completed using reference TRBV9 and TRBJ2-3, is DSGVTQTPKHLITATGQRVTLRCSPRSGDLSVYWYQQSLDQGLQFLIQYYNGEERAKGNILERFSAQQFPDLHSELNLSSLELGDSALYFCASSGPGGAGSTDTQYFGPGTRLTVL.

The rearrangement uses TRBV13 and TRBJ2-5; 7 bases align to TRBD2. V lost 2 bases, J lost 1 base, and 4 bases stayed unmatched. Looked up from germline, CDR1 is PRHDT and CDR2 is FYEKMQ (reference sequence). The CDR3 is 15 amino acids. The DNA of the CDR3 is TGTGCCAGCAGCTTAAAGGGAGGGGCCCAAGAGACCCAGTACTTC. Amino acid sequence: CASSLKGGAQETQYF.

The V gene is TRBV6-2 or TRBV6-3, the J gene TRBJ2-1; D possibly uses TRBD1 or TRBD2 (6 bases each). The CDR3 sequence is 15 residues long. V was cut by 3 bases and J by 2 bases, with 11 bases left in between. Germline loops: CDR1 MNHEY, CDR2 SVGEGT. This CDR3 is CASSYLGGTYNEQFF. The DNA of the CDR3 is TGTGCCAGCAGTTATCTCGGGGGCACCTACAATGAGCAGTTCTTC.

This chain uses TRBV19 with TRBJ2-1, with D unclear. V shed 5 bases and J shed 5 bases, with 7 bases lying between them. Germline CDR1 is LNHDA and CDR2 is SQIVND (reference sequence). The length of the CDR3 is 12 residues. CDR3 in DNA: TGTGCCAGTAGTGCTACCCACAATGAGCAGTTCTTC. It yields the protein CASSATHNEQFF.

The V call is TRBV20-1, the J call TRBJ2-5; D not resolved. The CDR3 is made up of 15 amino acids. Germline CDR1 DFQATT, CDR2 SNEGSKA (reference sequence). Deletions cut 3 bases from V and 4 bases from J, with 18 bases between. CDR3 DNA sequence: TGCAGTGCTAGTTGGGTCTTCCCGGCTCTAGAGACCCAGTACTTC. Translation: CSASWVFPALETQYF.

This clonotype was detected many times. The CDR3 DNA follows: TGTGCCAGCAGTTACTCCGGACTAGCGGATAAGTATTTT. Protein sequence: CASSYSGLADKYF. This chain links TRBV6-2 or TRBV6-3 with TRBJ2-3, with 10 bases identical to TRBD2. The CDR3 totals 13 residues. From germline, CDR1 is MNHEY and CDR2 SVGEGT. Trimming at V came to 0 bases and at J to 13 bases, leaving 4 bases not matched to a gene.

In its sample, this clonotype was seen many times. This chain joins TRBV7-2 and TRBJ2-1, with TRBD1 as a possible D gene (6 bases). The CDR3 has 14 residues. V lost 4 bases and J lost 3, with 10 bases in between. Germline values: CDR1 SGHTA, CDR2 FQGNSA. This CDR3 reads CASSYSGDYNEQFF. The CDR3 bases are TGTGCCAGCAGCTATTCAGGGGACTACAATGAGCAGTTCTTC. Combining the CDR3 with reference TRBV7-2 and TRBJ2-1 gives the whole variable domain GAGVSQSPSNKVTEKGKDVELRCDPISGHTALYWYRQSLGQGLEFLIYFQGNSAPDKSGLPSDRFSAERTGGSVSTLTIQRTQQEDSAVYLCASSYSGDYNEQFFGPGTRLTVL.

This clonotype came up a few times. The rearrangement joins TRBV18 to TRBJ2-7; no clear D. The CDR3 is 13 amino acids. Germline-derived CDR1 and CDR2 are KGHSH and LQKENI. Trimming stripped 3 bases from V and 4 bases from J, with 10 bases between. The CDR3 region is CASSPRQFYEQYF. DNA for the CDR3: TGTGCCAGCTCACCTCGGCAGTTTTACGAGCAGTACTTC.

The chain uses TRBV12-3 or TRBV12-4 and TRBJ2-2, with 8 nucleotides matching TRBD1. Trimming cost V 5 bases and J 2 bases; bases outside gene matches: 10. This CDR3 has 17 amino acids. In DNA, the CDR3 is TGTGCCAGCAGTGGTAGCACGGGACAGGACAACACCGGGGAGCTGTTTTTT. Residues: CASSGSTGQDNTGELFF.

The chain employs TRBV4-1 and TRBJ2-7, with D possibly being TRBD2 (5 bases). The CDR3 contains 15 residues. The germline CDR1 and CDR2 sequences are MGHRA and YSYEKL. The V gene lost 1 base and the J gene lost 3 bases, with 13 bases spanning the gap. The CDR3 reads CASSQVRGNGYEQYF. The CDR3 coding sequence is TGCGCCAGCAGCCAAGTAAGAGGGAACGGCTACGAGCAGTACTTC.

This clonotype was detected a few times. V is TRBV9 and J is TRBJ2-7; possible D gene TRBD1, 5 bases. In germline, CDR1 is SGDLS, CDR2 YYNGEE. CDR3 length: 12 residues. Trimming pared 8 bases from V and 3 bases from J, leaving 12 bases between. CDR3 loop: CASRGWYYEQYV. CDR3 sequence (DNA): TGTGCCAGTAGGGGATGGTACTACGAGCAGTACGTC.

V gene TRBV7-2 combines with J gene TRBJ1-1; maybe TRBD1 (6 bases). Germline CDR1 and CDR2: SGHTA and FQGNSA. The CDR3 sequence is 16 residues long. Between the trimmed V and J ends, which lost 5 bases and 5 bases, there was a span of 21 bases. The CDR3 spells CASSPMVGGLGTEAFF. The CDR3 nucleotides are TGTGCCAGCAGCCCCATGGTTGGGGGGCTTGGGACTGAAGCTTTCTTT. The entire variable domain, with the rest obtained from reference TRBV7-2 and TRBJ1-1, is as follows: GAGVSQSPSNKVTEKGKDVELRCDPISGHTALYWYRQSLGQGLEFLIYFQGNSAPDKSGLPSDRFSAERTGGSVSTLTIQRTQQEDSAVYLCASSPMVGGLGTEAFFGQGTRLTVV.

This clonotype was seen only a few times. J is TRBJ2-3 and V is TRBV7-9, with D hard to call. CDR1 SEHNR and CDR2 FQNEAQ come from the germline V gene (reference sequence). This CDR3 region has 13 residues. V lost 3 bases and J lost 4, with 8 bases in between. CDR3 amino acids: CASSFARPDTQYF. The CDR3 DNA is TGTGCCAGCAGCTTCGCGCGTCCAGATACGCAGTATTTT.

The rearrangement uses TRBV6-2 or TRBV6-3 and TRBJ2-7; D ambiguous. Trimming left V 2 bases short and J 2 bases short, with 10 bases between. Per germline, CDR1 MNHEY and CDR2 SVGEGT. The CDR3 length is 14 residues. Here the CDR3 reads CASSYPARTYEQYF. The CDR3 DNA reads TGTGCCAGCAGTTACCCAGCAAGAACCTACGAGCAGTACTTC.

This clonotype was counted between two and nine times. J is TRBJ2-3 and V is TRBV10-2; TRBD2 agrees at 15 bases. From germline, CDR1 is WSHSY and CDR2 SAAADI. The CDR3 totals 19 residues. The junction had 9 bases not matched to a gene; V was cut back by 5 bases and J by 0 bases. CDR3 residues: CASSISGLAGGPSTDTQYF. CDR3 in DNA: TGCGCCAGCAGTATATCCGGACTAGCGGGGGGGCCCAGCACAGATACGCAGTATTTT.

The rearrangement links TRBV29-1 to TRBJ2-1; 8 bases fit TRBD2. Looked up from germline, CDR1 is SQVTM and CDR2 is ANQGSEA. The V segment lost 5 bases and the J segment 10 bases; nucleotides outside the gene matches: 4. The CDR3 loop spans 11 amino acids. The CDR3 sequence is CSVPLAGEQFF. CDR3 coding DNA: TGCAGCGTTCCCTTAGCGGGGGAGCAGTTCTTC.

This clonotype was picked up many times. The chain is built from TRBV6-1 and TRBJ2-6; D is ambiguous. V lost 10 bases to trimming and J lost 2 bases, with 6 bases between them. CDR3 length: 12 amino acids. The germline CDR1 and CDR2 sequences are MNHNS and SASEGT. The CDR3 spells CATLTGANVLTF. In DNA form, the CDR3 reads TGTGCCACCCTGACTGGGGCCAACGTCCTGACTTTC.

This clonotype has only a few counts. The chain links TRBV12-3 or TRBV12-4 to TRBJ1-6; D is ambiguous. The CDR3 sequence is 13 residues long. V gave up 2 bases and J gave up 8 bases, with 7 bases separating them. The CDR3 protein is CASSLLSHSPLHF. CDR3 bases: TGTGCCAGCAGTTTACTGAGTCATTCACCCCTCCACTTT.

The chain is built from TRBV7-9 and TRBJ2-2; D not certain. Germline V gives CDR1 SEHNR, CDR2 FQNEAQ (reference sequence). With 5 bases removed from V and 0 bases from J, the gap between germline ends came to 22 bases. The length of the CDR3 is 19 residues. CDR3 bases: TGTGCCAGCAGCCCGTCGCTCTTCATACGAATCGCGAACACCGGGGAGCTGTTTTTT. It specifies CASSPSLFIRIANTGELFF.

This clonotype was recorded at least ten times. The chain uses TRBV28 and TRBJ2-3; TRBD2 matches at 8 bases. The V gene end was trimmed by 0 bases and the J gene end by 3 bases; junction bases not matched to a gene: 5. The germline CDR1 and CDR2 sequences are MDHEN and SYDVKM. This CDR3 has 16 residues. The CDR3 DNA is TGTGCCAGCAGTTTATGGGCCGGGGGGGCTACAGATACGCAGTATTTT. It yields the protein CASSLWAGGATDTQYF.

This clonotype was seen many times. The DNA of the CDR3 is TGTGCCAGCAGCTTAATTTCGTACGAGCAGTACTTC. This encodes CASSLISYEQYF. The rearrangement links TRBV12-3 or TRBV12-4 to TRBJ2-7; D gene ambiguous. V lost 6 bases and J 4 bases, leaving 10 bases between the germline ends. The CDR3 extends over 12 amino acids.

In its sample, this clonotype was seen once. A much larger clone lies one base from this, so it may be a read error. The CDR3 DNA reads as TGTGCCAACAGTGAATACCGATCGAATCAGCCCCAGCATTTT. Translating it yields CANSEYRSNQPQHF. The rearrangement uses TRBV25-1 and TRBJ1-5; D remains ambiguous. Germline V gives CDR1 MGHDK, CDR2 SYGVNS. CDR3 size: 14 residues.

This clonotype was observed many times. This sequence joins TRBV7-9 and TRBJ2-2; perhaps TRBD2 as D (6 bases). CDR3 length: 16 residues. Trimming cost V 4 bases and J 0 bases, with 12 bases left between them. CDR1 and CDR2 from the germline V gene are SEHNR and FQNEAQ (reference sequence). CDR3 nucleotides: TGTGCCAGCAGCTCTTCTACTAGCTCGAACACCGGGGAGCTGTTTTTT. Its translation: CASSSSTSSNTGELFF.

The chain uses TRBV6-2 or TRBV6-3 and TRBJ2-7; 7 nucleotides align to TRBD2. The CDR3 is 13 amino acids. Trimming cost V 6 bases and J 5 bases; bases outside gene matches: 7. The V gene's germline CDR1 is MNHEY and CDR2 SVGEGT. The DNA for the CDR3 is TGTGCCAGCAGCCCGGGGGGAGTCAACGAGCAGTACGTC. Residues: CASSPGGVNEQYV.

The J gene is TRBJ2-7, the V gene TRBV2; 11 nucleotides line up with TRBD2. The germline gives CDR1 SNHLY, CDR2 FYNNEI. The trim removed 6 bases at V and 1 base at J, leaving 8 bases unmatched. CDR3 length: 16 amino acids. The CDR3 reads CASRDRLAGKSYEQYF. The DNA of the CDR3 is TGTGCCAGCAGGGATCGACTAGCGGGGAAATCCTACGAGCAGTACTTC.

This sequence joins TRBV6-5 and TRBJ1-2; D might be TRBD1 (5 bases). The CDR3 sequence is 15 residues long. Trimming took off 2 bases at V and 6 bases at J, with 16 bases between the two ends. Germline CDR1 MNHEY, CDR2 SVGAGI. CDR3 amino acids: CASSYRAGLMNGYTF. In DNA, the CDR3 is TGTGCCAGCAGTTACCGGGCAGGGCTTATGAATGGCTACACCTTC.

As to this clonotype: One end of the junction is discordant with germline, which a read error may explain. The chain couples TRBV7-6 to TRBJ2-7; D unclear. Germline loops: CDR1 SGHVS, CDR2 FNYEAQ. The CDR3 totals 12 residues. The CDR3 DNA reads TGTGCCAGCAGCCTTGTCTCCTACGGGCAGTACTTC. Translated: CASSLVSYGQYF.